These T cell receptor beta chains were read from a single sample in a study of regulatory T cells in long-lasting Graves disease. TCRdb independently ran MiXCR on the multiplex PCR reads; one entry per CDR3 protein. The sample holds 350,000 to 500,000 distinct CDR3 sequences, over 20% seen once. The specimen was peripheral blood mononuclear cells (PBMCs), collected when the disease was refractory, from a patient treated with antithyroid drugs. These receptors were collected from a female donor with Graves disease. Both conserved end residues are part of each CDR3. D genes are given only for firm matches. A clone size is listed for some rows: how often the clone was seen (once, few, many), or a class if it is expanded.

size: NA; V: TRBV5-6; D: NA; J: TRBJ2-3; CDR3: CASSSFDTGTDTQYF; DNA: TGTGCCAGCAGCTCCTTCGACACCGGCACAGATACGCAGTATTTT
size: NA; V: TRBV6-1; D: TRBD2; J: TRBJ2-1; CDR3: CASSEAHLSGGRDNEQFF; DNA: TGTGCCAGCAGTGAAGCACACCTTAGCGGGGGTAGGGACAATGAGCAGTTCTTC
size: NA; V: TRBV5-5; D: NA; J: TRBJ1-1; CDR3: CASSSGSLSTEAFF; DNA: TGTGCCAGCAGCTCGGGTTCCCTTAGCACTGAAGCTTTCTTT
size: many; V: TRBV12-3/TRBV12-4; D: TRBD1; J: TRBJ1-5; CDR3: CASSSQGAGNQPQHF; DNA: TGTGCCAGCAGTTCACAGGGGGCGGGCAATCAGCCCCAGCATTTT
size: few; V: TRBV12-3/TRBV12-4; D: NA; J: TRBJ2-1; CDR3: CASSLVGTSRPHNEQFF; DNA: TGTGCCAGCAGTTTAGTTGGGACCTCACGTCCCCACAATGAGCAGTTCTTC
size: many; V: TRBV4-1; D: TRBD1; J: TRBJ2-5; CDR3: CASSQGTGGRETQYF; DNA: TGCGCCAGCAGCCAAGGGACAGGGGGCAGAGAGACCCAGTACTTC
size: few; V: TRBV3-1; D: NA; J: TRBJ2-5; CDR3: CASSQESGGVGETQYF; DNA: TGTGCCAGCAGCCAAGAATCGGGCGGGGTCGGAGAGACCCAGTACTTC
size: many; V: TRBV5-1; D: NA; J: TRBJ1-4; CDR3: CASSLVGEVAEKLFF; DNA: TGCGCCAGCAGCTTGGTGGGGGAAGTTGCTGAAAAACTGTTTTTT
size: many; V: TRBV5-1; D: NA; J: TRBJ2-7; CDR3: CASSLNGQTYEQYF; DNA: TGCGCCAGCAGCTTGAACGGACAGACCTACGAGCAGTACTTC
size: NA; V: TRBV5-1; D: NA; J: TRBJ2-1; CDR3: CASSLKAGRRNEQFF; DNA: TGCGCCAGCAGCTTGAAGGCGGGGAGGCGGAATGAGCAGTTCTTC
size: few; V: TRBV6-1; D: NA; J: TRBJ2-7; CDR3: CASSPTSGYEQYF; DNA: TGTGCCAGCAGCCCTACCAGCGGCTACGAGCAGTACTTC
size: NA; V: TRBV7-9; D: TRBD2; J: TRBJ2-7; CDR3: CASSTWTSGDYEQYF; DNA: TGTGCCAGCAGCACCTGGACTAGCGGGGACTACGAGCAGTACTTC
size: few; V: TRBV24-1; D: NA; J: TRBJ2-2; CDR3: CATSDTGRNTGELFF; DNA: TGTGCCACCAGTGACACGGGACGGAACACCGGGGAGCTGTTTTTT
size: few; V: TRBV20-1; D: NA; J: TRBJ2-1; CDR3: CSATTFNEQFF; DNA: TGCAGTGCAACAACCTTCAATGAGCAGTTCTTC
size: NA; V: TRBV3-1; D: NA; J: TRBJ2-7; CDR3: CASQTAYSYEQYF; DNA: TGTGCCAGCCAAACAGCCTATTCCTACGAGCAGTACTTC
size: few; V: TRBV6-1; D: NA; J: TRBJ2-7; CDR3: CASSVGVTPVGQYF; DNA: TGTGCCAGCAGTGTAGGGGTGACCCCCGTCGGGCAGTACTTC
size: many; V: TRBV2; D: TRBD2; J: TRBJ2-7; CDR3: CASSVGGSTYEQYF; DNA: TGTGCCAGCAGTGTGGGGGGGAGCACCTACGAGCAGTACTTC
size: NA; V: TRBV4-2; D: NA; J: TRBJ1-1; CDR3: CASSQQTVENTEAFF; DNA: TGTGCCAGCAGCCAACAGACAGTGGAGAACACTGAAGCTTTCTTT
size: few; V: TRBV29-1; D: NA; J: TRBJ2-2; CDR3: CSVELRGRGTGELFF; DNA: TGCAGCGTTGAACTCCGGGGGCGCGGCACCGGGGAGCTGTTTTTT
size: many; V: TRBV10-3; D: NA; J: TRBJ1-1; CDR3: CAISESGRNTEAFF; DNA: TGTGCCATCAGTGAGTCAGGAAGGAACACTGAAGCTTTCTTT
size: NA; V: TRBV7-7; D: NA; J: TRBJ2-3; CDR3: CASSLDSRAGCTDTQYF; DNA: TGTGCCAGCAGCTTAGATAGTCGTGCGGGGTGCACAGATACGCAGTATTTT
size: NA; V: TRBV3-1; D: NA; J: TRBJ2-3; CDR3: CASSQGDGSIPTDTQYF; DNA: TGTGCCAGCAGCCAAGGAGACGGGTCCATCCCTACAGATACGCAGTATTTT
size: many; V: TRBV6-2/TRBV6-3; D: TRBD1; J: TRBJ2-2; CDR3: CASSLGQTNTGELFF; DNA: TGTGCCAGCAGTTTGGGACAGACGAACACCGGGGAGCTGTTTTTT
size: NA; V: TRBV7-9; D: TRBD2; J: TRBJ2-7; CDR3: CASSPNGGLAGTEQYF; DNA: TGTGCCAGCAGCCCGAATGGTGGACTAGCGGGAACCGAGCAGTACTTC
size: NA; V: TRBV14; D: TRBD1; J: TRBJ1-2; CDR3: CASSQGTSTGEGYTF; DNA: TGTGCCAGCAGCCAAGGTACATCAACAGGGGAAGGCTACACCTTC
size: many; V: TRBV28; D: NA; J: TRBJ2-7; CDR3: CASSSLTLVHEQYF; DNA: TGTGCCAGCAGTTCTTTAACCCTAGTCCACGAGCAGTACTTC
size: many; V: TRBV10-3; D: TRBD1; J: TRBJ2-7; CDR3: CAISESWDRSSYEQYF; DNA: TGTGCCATCAGTGAGTCGTGGGACAGGAGCTCCTACGAGCAGTACTTC
size: NA; V: TRBV5-1; D: TRBD1; J: TRBJ2-6; CDR3: CASSLGTGGSLSGANVLTF; DNA: TGCGCCAGCAGCTTGGGCACAGGGGGCAGCCTCTCTGGGGCCAACGTCCTGACTTTC
size: NA; V: TRBV30; D: TRBD1; J: TRBJ1-6; CDR3: CAWTGQGPNSPLHF; DNA: TGTGCCTGGACCGGACAGGGACCTAATTCACCCCTCCACTTT
size: few; V: TRBV15; D: NA; J: TRBJ2-5; CDR3: CATSRGGGTETQYF; DNA: TGTGCCACCAGTCGAGGGGGGGGGACAGAGACCCAGTACTTC
size: few; V: TRBV6-2/TRBV6-3; D: NA; J: TRBJ2-3; CDR3: CASSRDRITDTQYF; DNA: TGTGCCAGCAGCAGGGATAGAATCACAGATACGCAGTATTTT